This T cell receptor (beta chain) is drawn from a study of T-cell memory formation after mild COVID-19. Across the study: For the most part, TCR clusters were specific to one donor.

This clonotype was counted between two and nine times. Each CDR3 protein is one row after TCRdb ran MiXCR on the 5' RACE reads. Of some 250,000 distinct CDR3 sequences listed, about a sixth are singletons. The receptor comes from a man aged 18 to 30 who had mild COVID-19 (a few samples of this study predate the infection). Cell type and time point are not known. Sequenced input: PBMCs or a T cell subset sorted from them (not recorded which).

CDR3 in amino acids: CASTRASGNTIYF. DNA for the CDR3: TGTGCCAGCACGAGGGCCTCTGGAAACACCATATATTTT. V is TRBV12-3 or TRBV12-4 and J is TRBJ1-3; D remains unclear. V lost 7 bases to trimming and J lost 0 bases, with 7 bases between them. The CDR3 is 13 residues long.